The text below deals with one T cell receptor (beta chain). Its antigen is currently not known. No base-level quality is on record; no much larger clone is a single base apart. The cysteine opens and the phenylalanine closes a CDR3 of 14 amino acids. Only the CDR3 DNA stays, 42 bases, in frame from base 1. The germline V gene provides CDR1 ENHRY and CDR2 SYGVKD. The junction shows trimming of 6 bases on V and 8 bases on J, and the gene matches do not reach 7 bases of it. Patients with autoimmune disease history or receiving systemic immunosuppression were excluded from the trial. In every dose cohort, peripheral blood was drawn for TCR sequencing at baseline, cycle 4 day 1, and cycle 7 day 1. Samples came from an open-label, multicenter, first-in-human phase I dose-escalation trial of ivuxolimab. The trial enrolled adults with locally advanced or metastatic head and neck squamous cell, hepatocellular, melanoma or renal cell carcinoma. Before TCR sequencing, CD4+ T cells and CD8+ T cells from peripheral blood were sorted into separate populations.

The data belong to a study of OX40 agonist ivuxolimab in advanced cancers. Describing the broader study: Ivuxolimab was a fully human IgG2 agonistic monoclonal antibody targeting the costimulatory receptor OX40 (CD134). Peripheral TCRbeta sequencing was intended to test whether TCR sequence diversity was altered and clonal T-cell expansion was caused by ivuxolimab. Of the roughly 52 dose-escalation patients, hepatocellular carcinoma was present in about 20, melanoma in approximately 15, renal cell carcinoma in 9 and head and neck cancer in 9. In the dose-escalation cohort, more than 75% of patients were male, and the mean age was roughly 60 years, with a range of roughly 23 to 85. Three dose-escalation patients achieved partial responses, one with hepatocellular carcinoma and two with cutaneous melanoma. Intravenous ivuxolimab was administered to patients every 2 weeks at six dose levels: 0.01, 0.1, 0.3, 1.5, 3 and 10 mg/kg. The paper describes the monotherapy dose-escalation part (N of about 47 patients) of the phase I trial of ivuxolimab. Patients were allowed to have had prior anti-PD-1, anti-PD-L1 or anti-CTLA-4 therapy, and approximately 41% of the dose-escalation patients had previously received checkpoint inhibitors.

To sequence the TCRbeta CDR3 region, genomic DNA was isolated from the sorted cells. The immunoSEQ Assay was used for sequencing of TCRbeta CDR3 regions. This immuneACCESS table, as held by TCRdb, lists in-frame sequences with V and J called but not all clones. Of the missing ones, under half trace to an unresolved V gene in checked studies; the others have no known cause. The sample profile shows 80,000 to 100,000 clones; about nine tenths of them were found once. The ten largest clones take up 0.33% of the sample. Overall study outcomes, separate from this receptor: On average, CD8+ T cells showed more expanded clones than CD4+ T cells after ivuxolimab. Which antigens the clonally expanded peripheral T cells were specific for was not determined. Low levels of normalized T-cell clonal expansion were also seen in some nonresponding patients. At doses of 0.1 to 3.0 mg/kg, clonal expansion of both CD4+ and CD8+ blood T cells was observed from baseline to week 6. In the 0.1-3.0 mg/kg groups, partial responders were among the patients with the lowest normalized peripheral clonal expansion, particularly in CD8+ T cells.

Sequencing was performed on CD4+ or CD8+ T cells sorted from blood, taken in a trial of the OX40 agonist ivuxolimab. The source is an adult with an advanced solid tumor such as melanoma, head and neck, liver or kidney cancer. Recombination joined TRBV10-3 with TRBJ1-4; TRBD1 fits 9 bases in the junction. The sequence in DNA is TGTGCCATCAGGGCCGGGACAGGGAACGAAAAACTGTTTTTT. This translates into CAIRAGTGNEKLFF.